The 11 T cell receptor beta chains below were found in one sample sequenced in a study of T cell repertoires in cytomegalovirus infection. TCRdb re-derived calls from the reads in MiXCR, one entry per CDR3 protein. Here the sample spans around 340,000 distinct CDR3 sequences, almost 30% being singletons. Their target antigens are unknown. The sequencing used cultured PBMCs, collected from culture after CMV antigen stimulation. These TCRs come from a human donor in good health (CMV status not recorded). Some clones in this sample may be carry-over from other donors' samples.

The V and J genes are TRBV12-3 or TRBV12-4 and TRBJ1-5; perhaps TRBD1 as D (5 bases). The CDR3 totals 14 residues. Trimming removed 3 bases at V and 4 bases at J, with 10 bases between. The CDR3 DNA sequence: TGTGCCAGCAGTTTTAACGCAGGGAATCAGCCCCAGCATTTT. Translating gives CASSFNAGNQPQHF.

This rearrangement joins TRBV19 to TRBJ2-7, with 11 bases identical to TRBD2. The CDR3 extends over 17 amino acids. From germline, CDR1 is LNHDA and CDR2 SQIVND (reference sequence). The J segment lost 2 bases and the V segment lost 6 bases, leaving 12 bases of the junction unmatched. The CDR3 region has the DNA TGTGCCAGTAGCATCCGCTCCGGGACTAGCGGTACCTACGAGCAGTACTTC. Translation gives CASSIRSGTSGTYEQYF.

This clonotype has a single count. This chain links TRBV5-5 with TRBJ1-6; D gene unclear. V was pared by 3 bases and J by 0 bases, with 10 bases between. The germline V gene encodes CDR1 SGHKS and CDR2 YYEKEE (reference sequence). The CDR3 contains 16 residues. The CDR3 sequence: CASSSERSSYNSPLHF. CDR3 coding DNA: TGTGCCAGCAGCTCCGAGAGGAGCTCCTATAATTCACCCCTCCACTTT.

The gene calls are TRBV19 and TRBJ1-5; D ambiguous. The CDR3 loop spans 13 amino acids. Trimming stripped 5 bases from V and 6 bases from J, with 11 bases between. Germline lookup yields CDR1 LNHDA and CDR2 SQIVND (reference sequence). CDR3 coding DNA: TGTGCCAGTAGTGGGGAAAGGAGTCAGCCCCAGCATTTT. The encoded protein is CASSGERSQPQHF.

The chain recombines TRBV7-2 with TRBJ2-2; tentative D call: TRBD1 (6 bases). CDR3 length: 15 residues. CDR1 is SGHTA, CDR2 FQGNSA, per germline. V gave up 4 bases and J gave up 3 bases, with 12 bases separating them. The CDR3 loop reads CASSSPTGYTGELFF. The CDR3 DNA reads as TGTGCCAGCAGCTCCCCCACAGGGTACACCGGGGAGCTGTTTTTT.

This clonotype was counted at least ten times. The V call is TRBV5-5, the J call TRBJ2-7, with a possible D match to TRBD1 (5 bases). V lost 5 bases to trimming and J lost 3 bases, with 9 bases between them. Germline V gene sequence: CDR1 SGHKS, CDR2 YYEKEE (reference sequence). CDR3 length: 12 amino acids. The CDR3 loop reads CASSRDSYEQYF. CDR3 nucleotide sequence: TGTGCCAGCAGTCGAGACAGCTACGAGCAGTACTTC.

This clonotype was seen just once. The chain couples TRBV6-6 to TRBJ2-7, with D uncertain. V lost 8 bases and J lost 0, with 8 bases in between. The CDR3 spans 12 residues. In germline, CDR1 is MNHNY, CDR2 SVGAGI (reference sequence). The CDR3 region is CASGPSSYEQYF. In nucleotides, the CDR3 is TGTGCCAGCGGGCCGAGCTCCTACGAGCAGTACTTC.

The chain combines TRBV14 with TRBJ2-3; tentatively, D is TRBD1 or TRBD2 (5 bases each). The CDR3 has 16 residues. Trimming left V 0 bases short and J 0 bases short, with 10 bases between. CDR1 SGHDN and CDR2 FVKESK come from the germline V gene. This CDR3 is CASSQDPGLSTDTQYF. The CDR3 DNA is TGTGCCAGCAGCCAAGATCCGGGGCTTAGCACAGATACGCAGTATTTT.

The sample holds many counts of this clonotype. The chain links TRBV12-5 to TRBJ1-2; D ambiguous. The CDR3 extends over 12 amino acids. Deletions cut 4 bases from V and 6 bases from J, with 9 bases between. The V gene's germline CDR1 is LGHNT and CDR2 FRNRAP. DNA for the CDR3: TGTGCTAGTGGTTCGGGCCCCCATGGCTACACCTTC. This gives the protein CASGSGPHGYTF.

The gene calls are TRBV20-1 and TRBJ2-3, with D possibly being TRBD2 (5 bases). CDR1 is DFQATT and CDR2 is SNEGSKA in the germline V gene (reference sequence). The length of the CDR3 is 13 residues. Trimming removed 2 bases at V and 2 bases at J, with 8 bases between. CDR3 sequence: CSARLEATDTQYF. The CDR3 DNA follows: TGCAGTGCTAGATTGGAGGCCACAGATACGCAGTATTTT.

The chain is built from TRBV11-3 and TRBJ1-3; no clear D gene. Germline V gene data show CDR1 as SGHNT and CDR2 as YENEEA. This CDR3 comprises 17 residues. Trimming removed 5 bases from V and 2 bases from J, with 19 bases in between. Written as DNA, the CDR3 is TGTGCCAGCAGCGCCGGATCCGGTATGTCAACTGGAAACACCATATATTTT. Its translation: CASSAGSGMSTGNTIYF.